This TCR beta chain comes out of a study of shared clonotypes between healthy human individuals. Sequencing was performed with immunoSEQ multiplex PCR; in TCRdb, only in-frame clones are kept and a portion is missing. The data show about 530,000 clones, with 75% to 80% seen just once and around 12% held by the top ten. This sequence originates from a woman between 40 and 55 years old in good health. Some clones in this sample may be carry-over from other donors' samples. Source material: PBMCs.

The CDR3 sequence is CASSLTSGIYNEQFF. The CDR3, as DNA: TGTGCCAGCAGCTTAACTAGCGGGATCTACAATGAGCAGTTCTTC. The J gene is TRBJ2-1, the V gene TRBV7-3; 8 nucleotides agree with TRBD2. In germline, CDR1 is SGHTA, CDR2 FQGTGA. The CDR3 runs to 15 residues. Losses at the gene ends were 0 bases for V and 3 bases for J; bases not matched to a gene: 1.